This T cell receptor (beta chain) was recovered during a study of identical twins (dated by TCRdb to 2016 to 2017). In terms of the full investigation: TCR alpha and beta repertoires from monozygotic twins, unrelated adults of various ages and cord blood were deep-sequenced to test whether fetal clonotypes persist. To rule out contamination, replicate twin experiments were performed at different times with different library preparation protocols. On the study overall, not on this receptor specifically: Fewer insertions were carried by abundant cord blood beta clonotypes; a weaker similar trend was observed in young adult naive repertoires, while no such trend was observed in memory repertoires. Excess twin sharing in beta out-of-frame sequences was weaker because fewer shared sequences lowered the signal-to-noise ratio. Compared with coincidental sharing between unrelated individuals, out-of-frame TCR alpha sequences shared between twins showed an excess of sequences with low generation probability. Recombination models systematically underestimated out-of-frame TCR alpha sharing in monozygotic twins but agreed with sharing between unrelated individuals. Zero-insertion analyses could be partly confounded by invariant T cells such as MAIT and iNKT, although diverse VJ usage argued against such confounding for most clonotypes. Because the same donors could not be followed over many years, conclusions were based on cross-sectional statistical analysis.

V and J are truncated by 6 bases and 9 bases respectively, leaving an intervening sequence of 12 bases. The germline V gene encodes CDR1 SGHTA and CDR2 FQGNSA. Its CDR3 holds 12 amino acids, cysteine through phenylalanine. The DNA shown is the 36-base CDR3, in frame from base 1. Only healthy Caucasian donors were included. The study also sequenced three unrelated non-twin adults: a male aged 18 to 30, a male aged 50 to 59 and a female aged 50 to 59. Miltenyi CD45RO+ enrichment and human naive T-cell isolation kits were used to isolate memory (CD45RO+) and naive T cells from PBMC. This clonotype was recorded many times. Its binding antigen is unknown. No base qualities exist here, and no much larger clone lies one base off it. The method behind the library was 5' RACE. For sequencing, an Illumina HiSeq 2000 was employed. A universal primer binding site was added through template switching, and the final cDNA carried a unique molecular identifier so that TCR cDNA molecules could be counted accurately. Specific primers in the conserved constant-segment region were used to synthesize first-strand cDNA for TCR alpha and beta chains. To control for contamination, every cDNA library was double barcoded, receiving both a SMART-Mk sample barcode and Illumina barcodes. TruSeq adapter sequences and Illumina sample barcodes were added in two successive PCR steps. TCR alpha and beta cDNA libraries were sequenced on the Illumina HiSeq platform with custom primers. The study's own analysis went as follows. Raw reads were processed with MiGEC to extract unique molecular identifiers, and MiXCR was used to determine CDR3 positions. Recombination models were inferred per individual with the repgenHMM and IGoR tools using an EM algorithm. Shared clonotype analysis was performed with the tcR package in R, normalizing sharing by the product of cloneset sizes. To study raw recombination without the effects of thymic and clonal selection, out-of-frame nonproductive sequences were analyzed. In-frame beta chains were kept once TCRdb had trimmed the public reads at Q25 with fastp and called clones with MiXCR. Here each entry gathers all rows of one CDR3 protein and keeps the most common genes and DNA. The V and J calls follow TCRdb's processing rather than the paper's. This sample has hundreds of thousands of distinct CDR3 sequences in its table, and around 5.7% of those were observed once. Of the sample, 1.5% to 2% is held by the ten largest clones.

The clonotype originates from a man younger than 30 in good health. Source material: naive T cells sorted from blood. The cell subset or site tag for this specimen amounts to: cells isolated with a human naive T-cell isolation kit. Recombination connected TRBV7-2 to TRBJ2-1; the D gene identity is not certain. The nucleotide sequence reads TGTGCCAGCAGACACATAGTCGGTGAGCAGTTCTTC. Translated, this is CASRHIVGEQFF.